These 3 T cell receptor beta chains were sequenced from one sample in a study of T cell responses to AZD1222 COVID-19 vaccine. The method was immunoSEQ multiplex PCR; TCRdb's version includes in-frame clones alone and lacks a portion of them. The repertoire holds about 170,000 clones, approximately 90% seen once, with around 4.5% in the top ten. The sample was peripheral blood, taken 28 days after the second dose of the MenACWY control vaccine. These receptors came from an adult who received the MenACWY meningococcal vaccine as a control.

The V and J genes are TRBV16 and TRBJ1-3; no clear D. CDR1 and CDR2 (germline): KGHSY, FQNENV. V lost 0 bases and J 0 bases, leaving 9 bases between the germline ends. The CDR3 consists of 16 residues. Here the CDR3 reads CASSQSAGVSGNTIYF. The DNA for the CDR3 is TGTGCCAGCAGCCAATCCGCGGGCGTCTCTGGAAACACCATATATTTT.

This rearrangement joins TRBV18 to TRBJ1-1; D call uncertain. This CDR3 contains 13 residues. Germline CDR1 KGHSH, CDR2 LQKENI. The V gene lost 3 bases and the J gene lost 0 bases, with 5 bases spanning the gap. In nucleotides, the CDR3 is TGTGCCAGCTCACCTCCTCTGAACACTGAAGCTTTCTTT. Residues: CASSPPLNTEAFF.

This chain uses TRBV24-1 with TRBJ1-2; D may be TRBD1 (6 bases). The CDR3 contains 15 residues. The ends were cut back, 7 bases at V and 1 base at J, with 15 bases in the middle. Germline V gene sequence: CDR1 KGHDR, CDR2 SFDVKD. Written as DNA, the CDR3 is TGTGCCACCAGAGGAACAATAGGGGGTAACTATGGCTACACCTTC. Amino acids: CATRGTIGGNYGYTF.